This is a list of T cell receptor beta chains from one sample in a study of OX40 agonist ivuxolimab in advanced cancers. Clones were read by immunoSEQ multiplex PCR, and TCRdb kept only the in-frame ones, dropping some. The sample has around 97,000 clones, under 85% seen once; the top ten hold 5.5%. This material consisted of CD4+ or CD8+ T cells sorted from blood, taken in a trial of the OX40 agonist ivuxolimab. The receptors here all came from an adult with an advanced solid tumor such as melanoma, head and neck, liver or kidney cancer. The CDR3 runs from the conserved cysteine through the conserved F or W. Fields, in order: clone size, D gene, V gene, J gene, CDR3 protein, CDR3 DNA. D genes are given only for firm matches. A row's size may be missing; if present it is once, few, many or a size class.

>once|-|TRBV12-5|TRBJ2-1
CASGLNHPRDEQFF
TGTGCTAGTGGTTTGAACCACCCGAGGGATGAGCAGTTCTTC
>-|TRBD1|TRBV19|TRBJ2-7
CASSPTGAPSYEQYF
TGTGCCAGTAGTCCAACAGGGGCTCCCTCCTACGAGCAGTACTTC
>-|-|TRBV6-1|TRBJ1-2
CASRLQENYGYTF
TGTGCCAGCAGGCTTCAGGAAAACTATGGCTACACCTTC
>-|-|TRBV29-1|TRBJ1-1
CSVVQGNTEAFF
TGCAGCGTCGTACAGGGGAACACTGAAGCTTTCTTT
>-|TRBD1|TRBV4-3|TRBJ1-2
CASSQGRTGALGYTF
TGCGCCAGCAGCCAAGGCCGGACAGGGGCCCTCGGCTACACCTTC
>-|-|TRBV7-2|TRBJ1-1
CASSRAGFNTEAFF
TGTGCCAGCAGCAGAGCAGGGTTCAACACTGAAGCTTTCTTT
>-|TRBD2|TRBV11-2|TRBJ2-7
CASTYSSGPSYEQYF
TGTGCCAGCACATACTCTAGCGGGCCCTCCTACGAGCAGTACTTC
>-|TRBD1|TRBV5-6|TRBJ1-1
CASSLLRGLRNTEAFF
TGTGCCAGCAGCTTGCTAAGGGGGCTAAGAAACACTGAAGCTTTCTTT
>once|-|TRBV10-2|TRBJ1-2
CASSEFPGGYGYTF
TGCGCCAGCAGTGAGTTTCCTGGGGGCTATGGCTACACCTTC
>few|TRBD2|TRBV9|TRBJ2-3
CASSVVSGGYTDTQYF
TGTGCCAGCAGCGTAGTTAGCGGGGGCTACACAGATACGCAGTATTTT
>-|TRBD1|TRBV19|TRBJ1-2
CASSIAGTAKTTYGYTF
TGTGCCAGTAGTATAGCCGGGACAGCAAAAACAACGTATGGCTACACCTTC
>-|-|TRBV6-6|TRBJ1-1
CASTSRGGAEAFF
TGTGCCAGCACCTCCCGGGGAGGGGCTGAAGCTTTCTTT
>-|TRBD1|TRBV19|TRBJ2-5
CASSISRDRDPRLQETQYF
TGTGCCAGTAGTATTAGCCGGGACAGGGATCCCCGACTTCAAGAGACCCAGTACTTC
>-|TRBD2|TRBV29-1|TRBJ2-7
CSVLAGGIRYEQYF
TGCAGCGTACTAGCGGGGGGGATTAGGTACGAGCAGTACTTC
>-|TRBD1|TRBV7-2|TRBJ1-1
CASSLPRGRNTEAFF
TGTGCCAGCAGCTTACCCAGGGGGCGGAACACTGAAGCTTTCTTT
>-|TRBD1|TRBV20-1|TRBJ1-1
CSATPDRAAFF
TGCAGTGCCACCCCCGACAGGGCGGCTTTCTTT